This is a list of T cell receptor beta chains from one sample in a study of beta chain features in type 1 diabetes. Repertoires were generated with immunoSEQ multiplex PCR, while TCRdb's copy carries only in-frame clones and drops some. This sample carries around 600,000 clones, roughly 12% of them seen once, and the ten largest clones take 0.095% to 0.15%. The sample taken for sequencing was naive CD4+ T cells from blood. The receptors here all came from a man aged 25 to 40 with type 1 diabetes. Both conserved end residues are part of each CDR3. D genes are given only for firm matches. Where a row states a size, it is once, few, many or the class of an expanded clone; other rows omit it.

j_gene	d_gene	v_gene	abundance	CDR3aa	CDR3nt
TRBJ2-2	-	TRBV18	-	CASSPLGQHNTGELFF	TGTGCCAGCTCACCCCTCGGACAGCACAACACCGGGGAGCTGTTTTTT
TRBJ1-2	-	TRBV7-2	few	CASSPDRNYGYTF	TGTGCCAGCAGCCCCGACAGGAACTATGGCTACACCTTC
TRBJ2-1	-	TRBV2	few	CASISLPHNEQFF	TGTGCCAGCATATCTCTGCCGCACAATGAGCAGTTCTTC
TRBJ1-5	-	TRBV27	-	CASSLLWGRNQPQHF	TGTGCCAGCAGTTTACTCTGGGGGAGGAATCAGCCCCAGCATTTT
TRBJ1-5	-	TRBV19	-	CASSLYSTLYSNQPQHF	TGTGCCAGTAGTCTATATTCAACACTCTATAGCAATCAGCCCCAGCATTTT
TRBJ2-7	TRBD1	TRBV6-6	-	CASSPGQGTHEQYF	TGTGCCAGCAGTCCGGGACAGGGGACGCACGAGCAGTACTTC
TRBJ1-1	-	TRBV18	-	CASSQRPVIEAFF	TGTGCCAGCTCACAAAGGCCGGTCATTGAAGCTTTCTTT
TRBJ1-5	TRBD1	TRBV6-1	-	CASSGGQGASPNQPQHF	TGTGCCAGCAGTGGAGGACAGGGGGCAAGTCCCAATCAGCCCCAGCATTTT
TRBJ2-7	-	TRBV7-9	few	CASSYRVDNEQYF	TGTGCCAGCAGCTACAGGGTAGACAACGAGCAGTACTTC
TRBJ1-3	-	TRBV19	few	CASSIGNPGNTIYF	TGTGCCAGTAGTATCGGGAATCCTGGAAACACCATATATTTT
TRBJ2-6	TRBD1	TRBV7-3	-	CASSLYGTGSGANVLTF	TGTGCCAGCAGCTTATATGGGACAGGCTCTGGGGCCAACGTCCTGACTTTC
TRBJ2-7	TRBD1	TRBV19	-	CASSDRGEQYF	TGTGCCAGCAGCGACAGGGGCGAGCAGTACTTC
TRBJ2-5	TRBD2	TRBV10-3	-	CAISESAGLPETQYF	TGTGCCATCAGTGAGTCAGCGGGGCTTCCGGAGACCCAGTACTTC
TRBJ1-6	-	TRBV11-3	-	CASSPRGSNSPLHF	TGTGCCAGCAGCCCCAGGGGTTCCAATTCACCCCTCCACTTT
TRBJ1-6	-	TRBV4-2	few	CASSQGVGGVSSPLHF	TGTGCCAGCAGCCAAGGGGTAGGGGGGGTCAGTTCACCCCTCCACTTT
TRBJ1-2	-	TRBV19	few	CASSIGQDYGYTF	TGTGCCAGTAGTATCGGGCAGGATTATGGCTACACCTTC
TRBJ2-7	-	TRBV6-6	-	CASQGNYEQYF	TGTGCCAGCCAGGGGAACTACGAGCAGTACTTC
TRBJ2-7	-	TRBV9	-	CASNLLGTPNYEQYF	TGTGCCAGCAACCTCCTAGGGACACCTAACTACGAGCAGTACTTC
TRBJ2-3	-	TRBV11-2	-	CASGALATDTQYF	TGTGCCAGCGGCGCACTAGCCACCGATACGCAGTATTTT
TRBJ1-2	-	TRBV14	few	CASSPRGGDGYTF	TGTGCCAGCAGCCCGAGGGGAGGGGATGGCTACACCTTC
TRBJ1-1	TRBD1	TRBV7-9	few	CASSTEVGQGTEAFF	TGTGCCAGCAGCACAGAGGTAGGACAGGGCACTGAAGCTTTCTTT
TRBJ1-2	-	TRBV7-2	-	CASSLDTSYGYTF	TGTGCCAGCAGCCTGGACACAAGCTATGGCTACACCTTC
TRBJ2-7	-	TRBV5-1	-	CASSLVGPYEQYF	TGCGCCAGCAGCTTGGTGGGGCCCTACGAGCAGTACTTC
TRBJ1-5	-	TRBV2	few	CASRSSGGVQPQHF	TGTGCCAGCAGATCCTCCGGGGGTGTTCAGCCCCAGCATTTT
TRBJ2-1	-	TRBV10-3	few	CAIGKPGQSSYNEQFF	TGTGCCATCGGAAAGCCGGGACAAAGCTCCTACAATGAGCAGTTCTTC
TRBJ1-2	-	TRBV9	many	CASSPRGDYGYTF	TGTGCCAGCAGCCCAAGGGGCGACTATGGCTACACCTTC
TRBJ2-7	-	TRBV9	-	CASSVVIKGHRDRSYEQYF	TGTGCCAGCAGCGTAGTGATTAAGGGGCACAGGGACCGCTCCTACGAGCAGTACTTC
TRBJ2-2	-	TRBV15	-	CATRKESGNTGELFF	TGTGCCACCAGAAAAGAATCAGGGAACACCGGGGAGCTGTTTTTT
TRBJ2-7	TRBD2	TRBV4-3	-	CASSKTGTSGSYEQYF	TGCGCCAGCAGCAAAACCGGGACTAGCGGGTCCTACGAGCAGTACTTC
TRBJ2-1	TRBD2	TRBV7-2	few	CASSLGGTSGYNEQFF	TGTGCCAGCAGCTTAGGTGGGACTAGCGGATACAATGAGCAGTTCTTC
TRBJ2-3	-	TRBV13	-	CASSPRVATDTQYF	TGTGCCAGCAGCCCCCGGGTAGCGACAGATACGCAGTATTTT
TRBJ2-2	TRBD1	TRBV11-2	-	CASSLGDRDTGELFF	TGTGCCAGCAGCCTCGGGGACAGAGACACCGGGGAGCTGTTTTTT
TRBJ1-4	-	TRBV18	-	CASSRSGEKLFF	TGTGCCAGCTCACGATCAGGGGAAAAACTGTTTTTT
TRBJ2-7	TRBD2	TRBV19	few	CATSREGMPYEQYF	TGTGCCACCTCGAGGGAGGGGATGCCCTACGAGCAGTACTTC
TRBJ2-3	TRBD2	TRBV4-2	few	CASSQGLAGGDTQYF	TGTGCCAGCAGCCAGGGACTAGCGGGGGGGGATACGCAGTATTTT
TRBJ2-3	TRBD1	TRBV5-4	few	CASSFLEGDRGKDTQYF	TGTGCCAGCAGCTTTTTGGAAGGGGACAGGGGGAAAGATACGCAGTATTTT
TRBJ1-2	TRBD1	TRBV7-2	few	CASSLGTGGLGYTF	TGTGCCAGCAGCTTAGGGACAGGGGGCCTTGGCTACACCTTC
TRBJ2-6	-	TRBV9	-	CASSVDTRLATNVLTF	TGTGCCAGCAGCGTAGATACCAGGTTGGCCACCAACGTCCTGACTTTC
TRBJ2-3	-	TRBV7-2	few	CASSLDPPRGLSTDTQYF	TGTGCCAGCAGCTTAGATCCTCCACGGGGCTTAAGCACAGATACGCAGTATTTT
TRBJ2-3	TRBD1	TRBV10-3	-	CAIGQGEIETDTQYF	TGTGCCATCGGACAGGGTGAAATTGAAACAGATACGCAGTATTTT
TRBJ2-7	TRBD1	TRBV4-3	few	CASSQDLGQGSYEQYF	TGCGCCAGCAGCCAAGATCTAGGACAGGGATCCTACGAGCAGTACTTC
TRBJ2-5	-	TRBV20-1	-	CSLGAQYF	TGCAGTCTCGGGGCCCAGTACTTC
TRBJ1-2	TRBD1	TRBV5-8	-	CASSWDRDYGYTF	TGTGCCAGCAGCTGGGACAGGGACTATGGCTACACCTTC
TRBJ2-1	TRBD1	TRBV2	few	CASNTGQGIPSYNEQFF	TGTGCCAGCAATACTGGACAGGGGATACCTTCCTACAATGAGCAGTTCTTC
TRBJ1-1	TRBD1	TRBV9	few	CASSPYPGQATEAFF	TGTGCCAGCAGCCCATACCCGGGACAGGCCACTGAAGCTTTCTTT
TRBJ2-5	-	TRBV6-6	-	CASSSGRGRYQETQYF	TGTGCCAGCAGTTCGGGGAGGGGGAGATACCAAGAGACCCAGTACTTC
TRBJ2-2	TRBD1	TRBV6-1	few	CASTERTGGTGELFF	TGTGCCAGCACCGAAAGGACAGGTGGGACCGGGGAGCTGTTTTTT
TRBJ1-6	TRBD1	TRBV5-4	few	CASSFGTGRFSPLHF	TGTGCCAGCAGCTTTGGGACAGGGAGGTTTTCACCCCTCCACTTT
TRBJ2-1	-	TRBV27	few	CASKVGSYNEQFF	TGTGCCAGCAAAGTTGGCTCCTACAATGAGCAGTTCTTC
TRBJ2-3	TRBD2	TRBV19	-	CASSTSGGTDTQYF	TGTGCCAGTAGTACCTCGGGAGGGACAGATACGCAGTATTTT
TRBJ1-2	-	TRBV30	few	CAWSVQGLNGYTF	TGTGCCTGGAGTGTACAAGGCTTAAATGGCTACACCTTC
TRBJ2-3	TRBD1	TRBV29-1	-	CSVRGRGTDTQYF	TGCAGCGTAAGGGGGCGAGGCACAGATACGCAGTATTTT
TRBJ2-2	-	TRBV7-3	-	CASSPPEGELFF	TGTGCCAGCAGCCCACCGGAGGGAGAGCTGTTTTTT
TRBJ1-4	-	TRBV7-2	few	CASSLVYRANEKLFF	TGTGCCAGCAGCTTAGTATACAGGGCTAATGAAAAACTGTTTTTT